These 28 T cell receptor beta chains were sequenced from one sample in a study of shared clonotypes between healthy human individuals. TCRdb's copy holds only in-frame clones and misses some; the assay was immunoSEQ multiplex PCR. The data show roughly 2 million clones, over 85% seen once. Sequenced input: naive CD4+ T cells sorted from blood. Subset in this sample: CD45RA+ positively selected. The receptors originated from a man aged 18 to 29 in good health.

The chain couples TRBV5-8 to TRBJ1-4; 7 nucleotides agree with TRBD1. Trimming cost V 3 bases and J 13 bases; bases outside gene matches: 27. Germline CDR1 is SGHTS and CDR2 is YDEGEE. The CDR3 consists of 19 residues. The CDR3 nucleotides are TGTGCCAGCAGCTGGAGGCCTCGACAGGGCCAAAAGATTATGGAACGACTGTTTTTT. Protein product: CASSWRPRQGQKIMERLFF.

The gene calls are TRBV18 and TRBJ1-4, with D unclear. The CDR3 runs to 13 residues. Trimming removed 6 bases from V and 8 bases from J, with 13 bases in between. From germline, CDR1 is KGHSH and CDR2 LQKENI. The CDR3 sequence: CASSLFEGEKLFF. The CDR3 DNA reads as TGTGCCAGCTCTTTATTCGAGGGCGAAAAACTGTTTTTT.

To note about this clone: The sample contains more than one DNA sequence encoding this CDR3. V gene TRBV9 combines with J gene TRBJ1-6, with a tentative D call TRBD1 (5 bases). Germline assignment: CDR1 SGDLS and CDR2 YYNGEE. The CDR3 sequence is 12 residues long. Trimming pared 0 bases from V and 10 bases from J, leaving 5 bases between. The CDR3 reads CASSVGGSPLHF. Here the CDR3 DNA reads TGTGCCAGCAGCGTAGGGGGCTCACCCCTCCACTTT.

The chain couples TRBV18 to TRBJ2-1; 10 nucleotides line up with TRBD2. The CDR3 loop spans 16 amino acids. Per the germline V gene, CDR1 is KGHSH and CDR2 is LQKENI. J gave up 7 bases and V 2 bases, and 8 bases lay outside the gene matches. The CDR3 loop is CASSPSLLAGSNEQFF. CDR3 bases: TGTGCCAGCTCACCATCATTACTAGCGGGGTCGAATGAGCAGTTCTTC.

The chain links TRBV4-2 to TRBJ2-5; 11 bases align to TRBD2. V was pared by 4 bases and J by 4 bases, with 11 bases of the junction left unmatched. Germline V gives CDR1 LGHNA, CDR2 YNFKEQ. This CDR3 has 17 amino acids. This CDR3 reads CASSRRGPSGGIETQYF. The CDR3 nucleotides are TGTGCCAGCAGCCGAAGAGGGCCTAGCGGGGGGATAGAGACCCAGTACTTC.

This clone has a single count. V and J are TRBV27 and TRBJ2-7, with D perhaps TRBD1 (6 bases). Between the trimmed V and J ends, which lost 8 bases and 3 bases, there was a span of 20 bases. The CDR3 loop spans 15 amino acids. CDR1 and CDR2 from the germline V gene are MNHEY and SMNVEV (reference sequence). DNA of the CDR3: TGTGCCAGCTCCCTCCTTGGGCTAGGGGGCTACGAGCAGTACTTC. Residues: CASSLLGLGGYEQYF.

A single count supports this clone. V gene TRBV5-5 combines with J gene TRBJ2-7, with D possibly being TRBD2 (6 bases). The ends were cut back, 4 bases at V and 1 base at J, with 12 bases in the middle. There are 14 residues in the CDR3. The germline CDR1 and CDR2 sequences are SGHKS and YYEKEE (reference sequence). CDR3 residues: CASSRGLPSYEQYF. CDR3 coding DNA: TGTGCCAGCAGCCGTGGACTACCTTCCTACGAGCAGTACTTC. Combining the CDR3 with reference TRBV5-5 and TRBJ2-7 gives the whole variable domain DAGVTQSPTHLIKTRGQQVTLRCSPISGHKSVSWYQQVLGQGPQFIFQYYEKEERGRGNFPDRFSARQFPNYSSELNVNALLLGDSALYLCASSRGLPSYEQYFGPGTRLTVT.

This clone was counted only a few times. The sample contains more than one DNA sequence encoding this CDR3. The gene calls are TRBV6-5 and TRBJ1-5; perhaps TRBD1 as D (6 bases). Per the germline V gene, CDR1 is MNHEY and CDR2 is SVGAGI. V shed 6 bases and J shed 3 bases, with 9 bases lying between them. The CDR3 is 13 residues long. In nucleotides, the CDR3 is TGTGCCAGCAGACAGGGATACAATCAGCCCCAGCATTTT. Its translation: CASRQGYNQPQHF.

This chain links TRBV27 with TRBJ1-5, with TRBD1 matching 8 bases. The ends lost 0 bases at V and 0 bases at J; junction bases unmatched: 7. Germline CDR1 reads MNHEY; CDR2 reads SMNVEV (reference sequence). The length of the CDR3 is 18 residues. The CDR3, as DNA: TGTGCCAGCAGTTTATCTGGCCAGGGGGCTTATAGCAATCAGCCCCAGCATTTT. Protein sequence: CASSLSGQGAYSNQPQHF.

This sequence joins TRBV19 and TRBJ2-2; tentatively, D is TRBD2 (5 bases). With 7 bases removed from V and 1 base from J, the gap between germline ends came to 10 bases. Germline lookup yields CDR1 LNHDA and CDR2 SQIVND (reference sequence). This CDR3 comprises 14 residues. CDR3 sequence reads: CASNGGGNTGELFF. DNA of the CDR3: TGTGCCAGTAACGGCGGAGGGAACACCGGGGAGCTGTTTTTT.

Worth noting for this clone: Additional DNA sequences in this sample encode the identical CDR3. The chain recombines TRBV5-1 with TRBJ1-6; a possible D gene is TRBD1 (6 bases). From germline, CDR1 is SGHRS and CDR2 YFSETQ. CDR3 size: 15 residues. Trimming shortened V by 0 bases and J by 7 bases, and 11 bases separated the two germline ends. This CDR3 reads CASSLATGNNSPLHF. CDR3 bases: TGCGCCAGCAGCTTGGCCACAGGGAACAATTCACCCCTCCACTTT. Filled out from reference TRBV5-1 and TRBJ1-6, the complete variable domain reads KAGVTQTPRYLIKTRGQQVTLSCSPISGHRSVSWYQQTPGQGLQFLFEYFSETQRNKGNFPGRFSGRQFSNSRSEMNVSTLELGDSALYLCASSLATGNNSPLHFGNGTRLTVT.

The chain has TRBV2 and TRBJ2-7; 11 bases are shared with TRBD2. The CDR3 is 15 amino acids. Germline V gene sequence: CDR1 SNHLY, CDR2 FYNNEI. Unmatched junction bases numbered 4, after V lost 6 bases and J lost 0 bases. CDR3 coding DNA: TGTGCCAGCAGCCCTAGCGGGAGGCTCTCCTACGAGCAGTACTTC. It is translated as CASSPSGRLSYEQYF.

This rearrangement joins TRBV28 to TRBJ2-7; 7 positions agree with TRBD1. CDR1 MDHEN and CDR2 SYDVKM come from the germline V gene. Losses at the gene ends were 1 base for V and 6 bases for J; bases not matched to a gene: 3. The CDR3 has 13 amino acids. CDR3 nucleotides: TGTGCCAGCAGTTTATTAGGGGGCCTCGAGCAGTACTTC. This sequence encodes CASSLLGGLEQYF.

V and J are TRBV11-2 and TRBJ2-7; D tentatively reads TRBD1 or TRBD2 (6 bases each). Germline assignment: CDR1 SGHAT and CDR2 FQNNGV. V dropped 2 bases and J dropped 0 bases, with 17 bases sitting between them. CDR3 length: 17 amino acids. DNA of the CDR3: TGTGCCAGCAGCTTACGGGGGCAGGCGGCCTCCTCCTACGAGCAGTACTTC. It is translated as CASSLRGQAASSYEQYF.

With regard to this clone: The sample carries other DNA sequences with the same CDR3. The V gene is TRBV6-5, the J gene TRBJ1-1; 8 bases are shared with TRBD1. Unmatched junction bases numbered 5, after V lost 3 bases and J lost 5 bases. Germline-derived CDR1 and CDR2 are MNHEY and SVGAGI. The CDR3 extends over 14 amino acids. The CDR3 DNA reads TGTGCCAGCAGTTATGGACAGGGCAAAACTGAAGCTTTCTTT. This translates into CASSYGQGKTEAFF.

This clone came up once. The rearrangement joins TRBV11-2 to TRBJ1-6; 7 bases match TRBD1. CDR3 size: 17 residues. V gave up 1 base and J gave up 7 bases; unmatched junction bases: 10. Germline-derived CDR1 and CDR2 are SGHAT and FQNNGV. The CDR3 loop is CASSLGGKGTANSPLHF. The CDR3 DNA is TGTGCCAGCAGCTTAGGGGGGAAGGGGACAGCCAATTCACCCCTCCACTTT.

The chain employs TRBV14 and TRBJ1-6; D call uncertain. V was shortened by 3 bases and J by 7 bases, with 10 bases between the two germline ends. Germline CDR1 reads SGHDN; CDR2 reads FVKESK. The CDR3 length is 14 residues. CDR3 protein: CASSHRQGNSPLHF. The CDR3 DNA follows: TGTGCCAGCAGCCACCGTCAAGGGAATTCACCCCTCCACTTT.

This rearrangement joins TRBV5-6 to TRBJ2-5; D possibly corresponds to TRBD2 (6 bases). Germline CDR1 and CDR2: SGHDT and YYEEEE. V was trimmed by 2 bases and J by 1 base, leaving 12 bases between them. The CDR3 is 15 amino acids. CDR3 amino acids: CASSLPGTSQETQYF. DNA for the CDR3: TGTGCCAGCAGCTTACCCGGGACTTCCCAAGAGACCCAGTACTTC.

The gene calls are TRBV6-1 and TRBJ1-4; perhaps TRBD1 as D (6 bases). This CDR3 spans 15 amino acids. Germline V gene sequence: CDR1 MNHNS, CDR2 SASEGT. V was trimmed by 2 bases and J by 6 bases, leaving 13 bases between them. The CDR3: CASSERPGAHEKLFF. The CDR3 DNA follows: TGTGCCAGCAGTGAACGACCGGGGGCGCATGAAAAACTGTTTTTT.

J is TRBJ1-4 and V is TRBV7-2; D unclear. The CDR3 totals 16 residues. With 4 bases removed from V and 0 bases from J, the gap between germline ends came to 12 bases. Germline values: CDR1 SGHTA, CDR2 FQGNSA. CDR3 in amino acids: CASSSAQPATNEKLFF. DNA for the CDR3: TGTGCCAGCAGCTCTGCACAGCCTGCAACTAATGAAAAACTGTTTTTT.

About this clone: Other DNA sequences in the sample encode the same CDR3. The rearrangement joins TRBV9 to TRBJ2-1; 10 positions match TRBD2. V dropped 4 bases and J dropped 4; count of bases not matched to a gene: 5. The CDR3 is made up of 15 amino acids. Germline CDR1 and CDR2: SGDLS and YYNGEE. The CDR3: CASSSRTSGYNEQFF. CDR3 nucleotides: TGTGCCAGCAGCTCTCGGACTAGCGGATACAATGAGCAGTTCTTC.

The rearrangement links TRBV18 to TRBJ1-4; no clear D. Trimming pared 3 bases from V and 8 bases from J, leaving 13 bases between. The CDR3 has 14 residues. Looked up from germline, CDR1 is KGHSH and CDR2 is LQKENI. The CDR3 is CASSPLTRKEKLFF. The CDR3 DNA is TGTGCCAGCTCACCTCTAACCAGGAAGGAAAAACTGTTTTTT.

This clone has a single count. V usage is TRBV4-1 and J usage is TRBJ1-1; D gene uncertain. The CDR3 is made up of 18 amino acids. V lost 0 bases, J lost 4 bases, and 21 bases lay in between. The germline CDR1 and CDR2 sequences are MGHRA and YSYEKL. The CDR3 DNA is TGCGCCAGCAGCCAAGACCTGTCCCCAGGTATGGACCCCACTGAAGCTTTCTTT. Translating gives CASSQDLSPGMDPTEAFF.

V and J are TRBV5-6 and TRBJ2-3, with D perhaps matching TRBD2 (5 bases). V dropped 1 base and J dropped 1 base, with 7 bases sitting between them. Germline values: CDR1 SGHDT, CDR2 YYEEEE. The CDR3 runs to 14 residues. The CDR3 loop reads CASSLFSGTDTQYF. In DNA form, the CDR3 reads TGTGCCAGCAGCTTGTTTAGCGGCACAGATACGCAGTATTTT.

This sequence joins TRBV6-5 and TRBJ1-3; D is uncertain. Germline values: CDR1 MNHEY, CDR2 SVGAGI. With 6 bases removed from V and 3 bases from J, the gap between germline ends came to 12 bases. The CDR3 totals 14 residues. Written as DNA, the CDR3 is TGTGCCAGCAGCAAACGGGGAGATGGAAACACCATATATTTT. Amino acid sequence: CASSKRGDGNTIYF.

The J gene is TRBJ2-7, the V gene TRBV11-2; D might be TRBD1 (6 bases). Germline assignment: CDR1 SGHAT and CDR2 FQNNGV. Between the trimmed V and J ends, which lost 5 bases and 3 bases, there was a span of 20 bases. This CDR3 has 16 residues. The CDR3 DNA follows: TGTGCCAGCAGCACGTACCGTGGGACATTATTCTACGAGCAGTACTTC. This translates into CASSTYRGTLFYEQYF.

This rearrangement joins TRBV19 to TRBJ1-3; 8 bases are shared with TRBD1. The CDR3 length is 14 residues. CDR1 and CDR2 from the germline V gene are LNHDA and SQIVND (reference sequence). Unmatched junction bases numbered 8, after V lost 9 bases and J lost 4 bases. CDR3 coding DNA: TGTGCCAGCACGACAGGGGACCTAGGAAACACCATATATTTT. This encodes CASTTGDLGNTIYF.

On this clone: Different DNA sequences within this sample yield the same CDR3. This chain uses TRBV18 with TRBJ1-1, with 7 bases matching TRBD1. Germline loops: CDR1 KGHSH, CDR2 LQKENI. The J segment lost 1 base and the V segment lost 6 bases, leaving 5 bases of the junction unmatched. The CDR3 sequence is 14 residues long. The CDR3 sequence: CASSLGTANTEAFF. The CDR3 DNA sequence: TGTGCCAGCTCGCTCGGGACAGCGAACACTGAAGCTTTCTTT. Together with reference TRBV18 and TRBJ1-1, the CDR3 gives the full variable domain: NAGVMQNPRHLVRRRGQEARLRCSPMKGHSHVYWYRQLPEEGLKFMVYLQKENIIDESGMPKERFSAEFPKEGPSILRIQQVVRGDSAAYFCASSLGTANTEAFFGQGTRLTVV.